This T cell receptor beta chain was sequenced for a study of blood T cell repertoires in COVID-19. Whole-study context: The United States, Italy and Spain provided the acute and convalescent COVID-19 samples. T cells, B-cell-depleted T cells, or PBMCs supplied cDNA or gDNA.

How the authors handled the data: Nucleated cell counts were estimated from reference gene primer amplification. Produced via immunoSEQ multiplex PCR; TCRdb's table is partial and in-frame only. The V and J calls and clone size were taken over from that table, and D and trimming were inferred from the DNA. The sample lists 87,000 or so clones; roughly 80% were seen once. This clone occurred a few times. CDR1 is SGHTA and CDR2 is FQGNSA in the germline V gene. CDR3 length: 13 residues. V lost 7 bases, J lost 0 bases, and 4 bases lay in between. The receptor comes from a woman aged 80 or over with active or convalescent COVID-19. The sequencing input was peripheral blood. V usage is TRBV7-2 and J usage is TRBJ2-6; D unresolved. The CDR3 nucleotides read TGTGCCAGCACCAACTCTGGGGCCAACGTCCTGACTTTC. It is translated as CASTNSGANVLTF.